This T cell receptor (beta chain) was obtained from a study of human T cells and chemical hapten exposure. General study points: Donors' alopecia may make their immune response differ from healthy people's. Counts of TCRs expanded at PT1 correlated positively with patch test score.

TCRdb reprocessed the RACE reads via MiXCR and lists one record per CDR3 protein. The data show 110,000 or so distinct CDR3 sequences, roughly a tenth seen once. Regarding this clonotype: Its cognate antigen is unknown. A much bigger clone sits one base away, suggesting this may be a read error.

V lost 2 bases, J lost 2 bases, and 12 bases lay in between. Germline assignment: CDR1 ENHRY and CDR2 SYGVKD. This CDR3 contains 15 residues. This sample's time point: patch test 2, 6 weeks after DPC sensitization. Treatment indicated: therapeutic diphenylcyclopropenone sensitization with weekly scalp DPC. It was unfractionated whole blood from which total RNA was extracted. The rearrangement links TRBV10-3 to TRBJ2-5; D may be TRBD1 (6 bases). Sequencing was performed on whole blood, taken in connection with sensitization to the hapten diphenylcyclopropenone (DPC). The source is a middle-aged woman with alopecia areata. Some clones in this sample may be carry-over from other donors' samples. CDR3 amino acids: CAISEIRDKQETQYF. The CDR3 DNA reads TGTGCCATCAGTGAGATCCGGGACAAGCAAGAGACCCAGTACTTC.